A single T cell receptor (beta chain) is shown here with its context. Its antigen is unidentified. This specimen comes from a study of T cells in Graves' hyperthyroidism and ophthalmopathy. Overall study findings and caveats: Blood samples included most of the expanded thyroid clonotypes exceeding 0.001.

The CDR3 sequence is 15 residues long. The germline gives CDR1 SEHNR, CDR2 FQNEAQ (reference sequence). V was shortened by 5 bases and J by 0 bases, with 11 bases between the two germline ends. Amplified regions were TCR beta CDR3 sequences from RNA transcripts. Using the HTBI primer set, a first-round RT-PCR was run on the TCR CDR3. In TCRdb, the multiplex PCR reads were re-called with MiXCR into one record per CDR3 protein. The sample includes roughly 500,000 distinct CDR3 sequences, around 50% of them seen just once. What was sequenced was peripheral blood or thyroid tissue (not recorded which). This rearrangement joins TRBV7-9 to TRBJ1-3; D unclear. The sequence came from an adult woman with Graves' disease, either hyperthyroidism or ophthalmopathy (not recorded which). In DNA, the CDR3 is TGTGCCAGCAGCCTCAATGGGCCCTCTGGAAACACCATATATTTT. Amino acid sequence: CASSLNGPSGNTIYF.